This TCR beta chain was captured in a study of T cell changes during pregnancy in multiple sclerosis. The V and J ends lost 0 bases and 11 bases, in that order; junction bases with no gene match: 10. The CDR3 has 15 residues. Germline loops: CDR1 LGHNA, CDR2 YSLEER. Some clones are missing from TCRdb's copy, which holds only in-frame ones; the method was immunoSEQ multiplex PCR. This sample has tens of thousands of clones; about 91% occur once, and the top ten carry 0.85%. The sequence was collected from a female donor with multiple sclerosis, enrolled in a pregnancy study. The J gene is TRBJ1-1, the V gene TRBV4-3; 9 positions agree with TRBD1. Here the sequenced sample was peripheral blood, taken before pregnancy. The CDR3 coding sequence is TGCGCCAGCAGCCAAGATTGGACAGGGGCGCGATCGGCTTTCTTT. This codes for CASSQDWTGARSAFF.